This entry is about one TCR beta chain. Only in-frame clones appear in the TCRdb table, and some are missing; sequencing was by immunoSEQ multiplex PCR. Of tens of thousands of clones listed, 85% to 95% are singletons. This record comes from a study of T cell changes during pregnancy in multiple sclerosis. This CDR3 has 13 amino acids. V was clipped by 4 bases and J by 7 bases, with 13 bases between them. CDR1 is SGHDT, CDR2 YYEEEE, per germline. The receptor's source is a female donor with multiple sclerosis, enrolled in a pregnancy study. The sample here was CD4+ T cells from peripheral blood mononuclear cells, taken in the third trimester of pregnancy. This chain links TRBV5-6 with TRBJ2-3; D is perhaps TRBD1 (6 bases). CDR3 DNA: TGTGCCAGCAGCCTCAGGGGTTTGAATACGCAGTATTTT. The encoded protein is CASSLRGLNTQYF.